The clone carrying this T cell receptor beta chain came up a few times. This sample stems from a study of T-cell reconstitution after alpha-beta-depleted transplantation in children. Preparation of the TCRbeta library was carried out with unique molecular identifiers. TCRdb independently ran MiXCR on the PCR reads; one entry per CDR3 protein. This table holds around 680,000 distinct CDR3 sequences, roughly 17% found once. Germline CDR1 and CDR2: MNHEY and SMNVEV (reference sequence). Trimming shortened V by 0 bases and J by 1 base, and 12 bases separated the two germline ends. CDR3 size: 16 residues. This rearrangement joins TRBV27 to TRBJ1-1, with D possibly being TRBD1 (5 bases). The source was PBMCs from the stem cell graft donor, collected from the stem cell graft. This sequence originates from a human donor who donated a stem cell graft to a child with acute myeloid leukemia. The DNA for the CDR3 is TGTGCCAGCAGTTTATCTTGGGGGACTACGAACACTGAAGCTTTCTTT. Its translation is CASSLSWGTTNTEAFF.